Given below is one T cell receptor beta chain in context. What it recognizes is unknown. Germline CDR1 reads SGHRS; CDR2 reads YFSETQ. Trimming removed 4 bases from V and 0 bases from J, with 13 bases in between. CDR3 length equals 15 residues. The time point was: newly diagnosed, previously untreated cHL patient sample. Newly diagnosed, untreated classical Hodgkin lymphoma PBMCs provided comparison. These data originate in a study of PD-1 blockade in classical Hodgkin lymphoma. Overall study findings and caveats: Repertoire differences have undefined causes, possibly disease activity or prior therapy. Reports indicated that newly diagnosed patients had lower baseline TCR diversity than healthy donors did.

TCRdb's table, derived via immunoSEQ multiplex PCR, lists solely in-frame clones and lacks some. The sample has about 47,000 clones; roughly 93% are singletons. The sequencing input was peripheral blood mononuclear cells (PBMCs). The chain combines TRBV5-1 with TRBJ1-1; no firm D call. This sequence originates from a human donor with classical Hodgkin lymphoma. In DNA form, the CDR3 reads TGCGCCAGCAGCCCAGGCGGTGGGGTGAACACTGAAGCTTTCTTT. This codes for CASSPGGGVNTEAFF.